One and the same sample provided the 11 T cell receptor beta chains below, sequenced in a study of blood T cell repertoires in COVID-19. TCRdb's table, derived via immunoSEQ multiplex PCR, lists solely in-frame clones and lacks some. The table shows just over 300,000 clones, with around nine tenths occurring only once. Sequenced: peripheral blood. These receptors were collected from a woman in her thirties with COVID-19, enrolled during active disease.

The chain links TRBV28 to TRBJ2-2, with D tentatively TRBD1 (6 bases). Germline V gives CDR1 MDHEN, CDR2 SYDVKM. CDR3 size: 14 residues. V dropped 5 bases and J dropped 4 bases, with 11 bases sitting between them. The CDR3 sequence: CASSGGGFTGELFF. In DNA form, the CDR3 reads TGTGCCAGCAGTGGGGGCGGATTCACCGGGGAGCTGTTTTTT.

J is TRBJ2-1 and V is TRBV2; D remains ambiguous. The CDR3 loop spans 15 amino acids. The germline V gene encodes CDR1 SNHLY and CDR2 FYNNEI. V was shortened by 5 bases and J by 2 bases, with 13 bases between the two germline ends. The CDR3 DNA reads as TGTGCCAGCAGTCCCCTGAGAGGTCCCTACAATGAGCAGTTCTTC. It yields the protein CASSPLRGPYNEQFF.

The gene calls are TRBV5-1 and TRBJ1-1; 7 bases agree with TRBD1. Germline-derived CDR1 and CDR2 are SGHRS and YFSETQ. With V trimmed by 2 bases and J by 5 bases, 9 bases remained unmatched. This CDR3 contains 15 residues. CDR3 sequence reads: CASSLSGPGGTEAFF. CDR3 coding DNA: TGCGCCAGCAGCTTATCCGGGCCAGGGGGAACTGAAGCTTTCTTT.

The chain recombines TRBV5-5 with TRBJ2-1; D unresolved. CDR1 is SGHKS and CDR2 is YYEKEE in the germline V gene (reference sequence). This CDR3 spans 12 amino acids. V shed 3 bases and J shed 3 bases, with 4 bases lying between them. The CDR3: CASSSNYNEQFF. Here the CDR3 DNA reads TGTGCCAGCAGCTCCAACTACAATGAGCAGTTCTTC.

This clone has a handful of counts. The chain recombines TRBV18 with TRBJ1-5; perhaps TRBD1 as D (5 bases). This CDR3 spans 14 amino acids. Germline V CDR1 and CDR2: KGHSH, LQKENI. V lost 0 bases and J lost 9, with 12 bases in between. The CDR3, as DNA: TGTGCCAGCTCACCACCGGACACCCCTGGGCCCCAGCATTTT. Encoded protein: CASSPPDTPGPQHF.

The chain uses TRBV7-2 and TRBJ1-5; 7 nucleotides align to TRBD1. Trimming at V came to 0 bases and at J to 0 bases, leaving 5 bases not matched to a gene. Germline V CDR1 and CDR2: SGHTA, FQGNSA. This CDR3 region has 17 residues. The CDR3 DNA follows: TGTGCCAGCAGCTTAGCTCGGGACAGACTTAGCAATCAGCCCCAGCATTTT. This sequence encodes CASSLARDRLSNQPQHF. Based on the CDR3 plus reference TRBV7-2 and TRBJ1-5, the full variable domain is GAGVSQSPSNKVTEKGKDVELRCDPISGHTALYWYRQSLGQGLEFLIYFQGNSAPDKSGLPSDRFSAERTGGSVSTLTIQRTQQEDSAVYLCASSLARDRLSNQPQHFGDGTRLSIL.

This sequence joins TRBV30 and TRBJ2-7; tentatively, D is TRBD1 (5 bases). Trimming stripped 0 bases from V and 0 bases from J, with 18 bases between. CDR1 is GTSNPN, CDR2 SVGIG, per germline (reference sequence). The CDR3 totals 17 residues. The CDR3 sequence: CAWSVDLQGPTSYEQYV. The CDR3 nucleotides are TGTGCCTGGAGTGTAGACCTTCAGGGTCCCACCTCCTACGAGCAGTACGTC.

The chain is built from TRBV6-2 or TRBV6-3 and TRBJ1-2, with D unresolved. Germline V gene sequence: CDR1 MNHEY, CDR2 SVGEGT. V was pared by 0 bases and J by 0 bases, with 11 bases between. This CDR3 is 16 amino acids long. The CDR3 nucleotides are TGTGCCAGCAGTTACTCGATCCGGGATCCTAACTATGGCTACACCTTC. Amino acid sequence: CASSYSIRDPNYGYTF.

Here the CDR3 reads CASSIAGANYGYTF. In nucleotides, the CDR3 is TGTGCCAGTAGTATAGCGGGAGCAAACTATGGCTACACCTTC. The V gene is TRBV19, the J gene TRBJ1-2; D gene uncertain. The germline V gene encodes CDR1 LNHDA and CDR2 SQIVND (reference sequence). This CDR3 comprises 14 residues. The germline V and J ends were trimmed by 1 base and 2 bases, with 8 bases remaining between them. The full variable domain, completed using reference TRBV19 and TRBJ1-2, is DGGITQSPKYLFRKEGQNVTLSCEQNLNHDAMYWYRQDPGQGLRLIYYSQIVNDFQKGDIAEGYSVSREKKESFPLTVTSAQKNPTAFYLCASSIAGANYGYTFGSGTRLTVV.

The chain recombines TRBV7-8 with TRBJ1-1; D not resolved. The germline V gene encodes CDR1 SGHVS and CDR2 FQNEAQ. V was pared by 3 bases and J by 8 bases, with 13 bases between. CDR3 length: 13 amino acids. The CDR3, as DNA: TGTGCCAGCAGCTTGTTTGGCCGATCCGAAGCTTTCTTT. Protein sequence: CASSLFGRSEAFF.

The CDR3 here is CASSLGYGQGLYEQYV. The CDR3 DNA reads TGTGCCAGCAGCTTGGGATACGGGCAGGGACTCTACGAGCAGTACGTC. J is TRBJ2-7 and V is TRBV5-5; tentatively, D is TRBD2 (6 bases). The CDR3 covers 16 residues. V gave up 0 bases and J gave up 3 bases, with 16 bases separating them. Germline loops: CDR1 SGHKS, CDR2 YYEKEE (reference sequence).